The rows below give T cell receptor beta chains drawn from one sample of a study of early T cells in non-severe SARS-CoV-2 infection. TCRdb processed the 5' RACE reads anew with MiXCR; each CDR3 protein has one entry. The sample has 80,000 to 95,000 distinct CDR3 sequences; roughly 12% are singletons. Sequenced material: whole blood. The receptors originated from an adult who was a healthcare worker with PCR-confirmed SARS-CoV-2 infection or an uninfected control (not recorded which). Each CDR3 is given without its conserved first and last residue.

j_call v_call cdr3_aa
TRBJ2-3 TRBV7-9 ASSSSGRTDTQY
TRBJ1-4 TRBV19 ASSPHRNGATNEKLF
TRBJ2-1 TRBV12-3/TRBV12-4 ASSQGNEQF
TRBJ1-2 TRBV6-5 ASSQGGTGYT
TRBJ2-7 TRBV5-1 ASTPAGDYEQY
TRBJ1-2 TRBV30 AWSVIGSGRGYT
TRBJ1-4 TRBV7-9 ASSLGSTTNEKLF
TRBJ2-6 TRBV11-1 ASSGSRDTWESGANVLT
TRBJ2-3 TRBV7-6 ASSLASGGTDTQY
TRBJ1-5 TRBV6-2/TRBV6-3 ASSYSRDRRNQPQH
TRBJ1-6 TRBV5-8 AEGASSYNSPLH
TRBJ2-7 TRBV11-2 ASSLDLAGGYEQY
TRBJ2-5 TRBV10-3 AISAGVETQY
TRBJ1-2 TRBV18 ASSPLTWEGNYGYT
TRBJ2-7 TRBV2 ASSDGGRVYEQY
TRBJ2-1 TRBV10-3 AISESTGGRNEQF
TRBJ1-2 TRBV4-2 ASSQGDGGYGYT